The 14 T cell receptor beta chains listed next were all sequenced from one sample in a study of CD8 T cell repertoires and HIV-1 epitope variants. Produced via immunoSEQ multiplex PCR; TCRdb's table is partial and in-frame only. Of about 5,100 clones listed, 65% to 70% were seen once; the top ten hold 43%. Their cognate antigens are unknown. The sample comprised cultured CD8+ T cells derived from PBMCs. These receptors were obtained from a male donor with HIV.

This CDR3 is CASSLAKRELNLQETQYF. In nucleotides, the CDR3 is TGTGCCAGCAGCTTAGCTAAGCGGGAACTAAACCTTCAAGAGACCCAGTACTTC. The rearrangement joins TRBV7-2 to TRBJ2-5; 7 bases match TRBD2. Germline values: CDR1 SGHTA, CDR2 FQGNSA. The J segment lost 2 bases and the V segment lost 0 bases, leaving 12 bases of the junction unmatched. The CDR3 loop spans 18 amino acids.

The chain employs TRBV2 and TRBJ1-1, with 7 bases lining up with TRBD1. Germline V gene sequence: CDR1 SNHLY, CDR2 FYNNEI. J lost 4 bases, V lost 6 bases, and 5 bases had no gene match. CDR3 length equals 13 residues. The CDR3 nucleotides read TGTGCCAGCAGACAGGGGCTTGGCACTGAAGCTTTCTTT. It specifies CASRQGLGTEAFF.

Only a few counts were recorded for this clone. The V and J genes are TRBV5-4 and TRBJ2-1; TRBD1 is a possible D gene (5 bases). Germline lookup yields CDR1 SGHNT and CDR2 YYREEE (reference sequence). The CDR3 runs 13 residues. V dropped 1 base and J dropped 10 bases, with 12 bases sitting between them. CDR3 in DNA: TGTGCCAGCAGCTTGTCGCAGGGCAGCGAGCAGTTCTTC. It codes for CASSLSQGSEQFF.

This chain joins TRBV7-2 and TRBJ2-7; TRBD1 agrees at 9 bases. V was clipped by 5 bases and J by 2 bases; unmatched bases: 7. Germline values: CDR1 SGHTA, CDR2 FQGNSA. The length of the CDR3 is 15 residues. This CDR3 reads CASSRTGDFTYEQYF. DNA for the CDR3: TGTGCCAGCAGCCGGACAGGGGACTTTACCTACGAGCAGTACTTC.

This clone has more than one count but fewer than ten. This chain joins TRBV2 and TRBJ2-1, with D tentatively TRBD1 (6 bases). Per germline, CDR1 SNHLY and CDR2 FYNNEI. The CDR3 is 12 amino acids. With 6 bases removed from V and 8 bases from J, the gap between germline ends came to 11 bases. The CDR3 coding sequence is TGTGCCAGCAGCTGGGCAGGGGATGAGCAGTTCTTC. Its protein is CASSWAGDEQFF.

This chain uses TRBV30 with TRBJ2-3; 15 bases align to TRBD2. This CDR3 has 14 amino acids. Germline CDR1 reads GTSNPN; CDR2 reads SVGIG (reference sequence). After removal of 8 bases from V and 4 bases from J, the junction contained 4 bases not matched to a gene. CDR3 in amino acids: CAVGLAGGADTQYF. In DNA, the CDR3 is TGTGCCGTCGGACTAGCGGGGGGGGCAGATACGCAGTATTTT. Using reference TRBV30 and TRBJ2-3 for the parts outside the CDR3, the full variable domain is SQTIHQWPATLVQPVGSPLSLECTVEGTSNPNLYWYRQAAGRGLQLLFYSVGIGQISSEVPQNLSASRPQDRQFILSSKKLLLSDSGFYLCAVGLAGGADTQYFGPGTRLTVL.

The genes are TRBV4-1 and TRBJ1-1; possible D gene TRBD1, 6 bases. The germline V gene encodes CDR1 MGHRA and CDR2 YSYEKL. V lost 3 bases and J 0 bases, leaving 8 bases between the germline ends. This CDR3 has 14 amino acids. The CDR3 spells CASSHGQMNTEAFF. Here the CDR3 DNA reads TGCGCCAGCAGCCACGGACAGATGAACACTGAAGCTTTCTTT.

The chain employs TRBV5-1 and TRBJ1-2; 7 bases match TRBD1. Looked up from germline, CDR1 is SGHRS and CDR2 is YFSETQ. The CDR3 loop spans 16 amino acids. Trimming took 4 bases from V and 3 from J; bases not matched to a gene: 12. The CDR3: CASSTNFDRADYGYTF. CDR3 nucleotides: TGCGCCAGCAGCACAAACTTCGACAGGGCTGACTATGGCTACACCTTC.

The chain couples TRBV19 to TRBJ2-2, with TRBD2 identical over 7 bases. The length of the CDR3 is 15 residues. Germline V CDR1 and CDR2: LNHDA, SQIVND (reference sequence). The V gene end was trimmed by 1 base and the J gene end by 6 bases; junction bases not matched to a gene: 5. For the CDR3, the DNA is TGTGCCAGTAGTATAGTTGGACTAGTCGCCGGGGAGCTGTTTTTT. Amino acids: CASSIVGLVAGELFF.

This rearrangement joins TRBV4-1 to TRBJ2-3; D gene unclear. The CDR3 contains 13 residues. With 5 bases removed from V and 0 bases from J, the gap between germline ends came to 6 bases. Germline CDR1 MGHRA, CDR2 YSYEKL. The CDR3 DNA sequence: TGCGCCAGCAGCTTTGCTAGCACAGATACGCAGTATTTT. Its translation: CASSFASTDTQYF.

CDR3 loop: CASSGEVDGYTF. CDR3 DNA sequence: TGCGCCAGCTCAGGGGAGGTTGATGGCTACACCTTC. The chain has TRBV4-3 and TRBJ1-2; D perhaps matches TRBD1 (6 bases). V lost 8 bases to trimming and J lost 6 bases, with 13 bases between them. The CDR3 runs to 12 residues. Per germline, CDR1 LGHNA and CDR2 YSLEER.

The chain links TRBV27 to TRBJ2-3; 14 bases agree with TRBD2. Germline assignment: CDR1 MNHEY and CDR2 SMNVEV (reference sequence). Germline trimming cut 3 bases from V and 0 bases from J; bases unmatched to any gene: 8. This CDR3 comprises 19 residues. The CDR3 region is CASSFLGGLAGESTDTQYF. The DNA of the CDR3 is TGTGCCAGCAGTTTCTTGGGGGGACTAGCGGGGGAGAGCACAGATACGCAGTATTTT.

This clone was counted only a few times. The chain is built from TRBV5-4 and TRBJ1-2; a weak D match, TRBD1 (6 bases). V was cut by 4 bases and J by 3 bases, with 16 bases left in between. Germline V gives CDR1 SGHNT, CDR2 YYREEE (reference sequence). The CDR3 is 15 residues long. The CDR3 sequence is CASSPKVEGDYGYTF. DNA for the CDR3: TGTGCCAGCAGCCCCAAAGTGGAGGGGGACTATGGCTACACCTTC. The full variable domain, completed using reference TRBV5-4 and TRBJ1-2, is ETGVTQSPTHLIKTRGQQVTLRCSSQSGHNTVSWYQQALGQGPQFIFQYYREEENGRGNFPPRFSGLQFPNYSSELNVNALELDDSALYLCASSPKVEGDYGYTFGSGTRLTVV.

The CDR3 nucleotides are TGTGCCAGCAGTTTGACAGGGGGCTGGGAGACCCAGTACTTC. Its translation: CASSLTGGWETQYF. The chain recombines TRBV28 with TRBJ2-5, with 10 nucleotides matching TRBD1. The CDR3 contains 14 residues. J was trimmed by 5 bases and V by 3 bases; bases with no gene match: 3. The germline CDR1 and CDR2 sequences are MDHEN and SYDVKM.